This T cell receptor beta chain was sequenced in a study of shared clonotypes between healthy human individuals. Sequencing was performed with immunoSEQ multiplex PCR; in TCRdb, only in-frame clones are kept and a portion is missing. The table lists approximately 620,000 clones, approximately 97% of them singletons. To note about this clone: Its antigen is unidentified.

Splitting of CD4+ cells produced CD45RA+ naive and CD45RA-negative memory subsets. Study-level results: It was the non-shared clonotypes that had lower generation probabilities than clonotypes shared by all four donors. Rarefaction exposed incomplete sorted-subset sequencing despite large depth.

This CDR3 is built from 11 residues. Germline CDR1 reads GTSNPN; CDR2 reads SVGIG (reference sequence). The V and J ends lost 2 bases and 7 bases respectively, with 9 bases between them. The rearrangement links TRBV30 to TRBJ2-7; D might be TRBD2 (6 bases). This TCR was sampled from a woman aged 25 to 39 in good health. Input material: naive CD4+ T cells sorted from blood. Sample subset: CD45RA+ positively selected. Here the CDR3 DNA reads TGTGCCTGGAGTCTGGGACTGGAGCAGTACTTC. This encodes CAWSLGLEQYF.